Presented here are 17 T cell receptor beta chains from one specimen sequenced in a study of shared T cell receptors in the human thymus (dated by TCRdb to the early 2020s). The library was obtained by the immunoSEQ multiplex PCR assay. As stored in TCRdb, this immuneACCESS dataset retains in-frame rearrangements with V and J assigned. A fraction of the clones does not appear; measured against another copy, unresolved V genes explain less than half of the discrepancy, and the remainder lacks a known reason. The sample records approximately 490,000 clones, 75% to 85% of which are singletons. The ten top clones hold approximately 0.013% of the sample. These data were also filed under a second study, of human thymus T cells.

Sequenced: thymocytes. The receptors stem from a boy under three years old with a congenital heart defect. Donor details come from another sample of the same person, matched by shared clones.

The V and J genes are TRBV4-3 and TRBJ2-3, with 10 bases fitting TRBD2. The CDR3 runs 17 residues. Germline V gene lookup returns CDR1 LGHNA and CDR2 YSLEER. The V and J ends lost 0 bases and 5 bases, in that order; junction bases with no gene match: 8. CDR3 nucleotides: TGCGCCAGCAGCCAAGAGTGGCTAGCGGGAGACTTAGATACGCAGTATTTT. It is translated as CASSQEWLAGDLDTQYF.

V is TRBV9 and J is TRBJ2-7, with D maybe TRBD1 (6 bases). V lost 0 bases to trimming and J lost 4 bases, with 23 bases between them. The CDR3 has 18 residues. Germline V CDR1 and CDR2: SGDLS, YYNGEE. In nucleotides, the CDR3 is TGTGCCAGCAGCGTAGCAGGGACCGGGACACACCACCCGTACGAGCAGTACTTC. Its translation: CASSVAGTGTHHPYEQYF. The full variable domain, with the rest looked up from reference TRBV9 and TRBJ2-7, is DSGVTQTPKHLITATGQRVTLRCSPRSGDLSVYWYQQSLDQGLQFLIQYYNGEERAKGNILERFSAQQFPDLHSELNLSSLELGDSALYFCASSVAGTGTHHPYEQYFGPGTRLTVT.

The chain links TRBV2 to TRBJ2-7; TRBD1 is a possible D gene (6 bases). The V end lost 6 bases, the J end lost 2 bases, and 17 bases lay between the germline ends. The germline V gene has CDR1 SNHLY and CDR2 FYNNEI. The CDR3 has 15 residues. The CDR3 DNA sequence: TGTGCCAGCAGCCTCGGTGGGGGACAAGCCTACGAGCAGTACTTC. Protein product: CASSLGGGQAYEQYF.

In this sample, this clone turned up a few times. The chain carries TRBV4-3 and TRBJ1-2; 10 bases align to TRBD1. The CDR3 runs 15 residues. Losses at the gene ends were 3 bases for V and 4 bases for J; bases not matched to a gene: 5. The germline CDR1 and CDR2 sequences are LGHNA and YSLEER. As DNA, the CDR3 is TGCGCCAGCAGCCACCAGACAGGGGGCCCCTATGGCTACACCTTC. The encoded protein is CASSHQTGGPYGYTF.

The sample holds a few counts of this clone. This chain joins TRBV6-1 and TRBJ2-7; D gene ambiguous. The CDR3 is 11 amino acids. Germline CDR1 is MNHNS and CDR2 is SASEGT. V lost 4 bases and J 7 bases, leaving 8 bases between the germline ends. The CDR3 region is CASSGSREQYF. The CDR3 bases are TGTGCCAGCAGTGGGTCGCGGGAGCAGTACTTC.

This clone was detected a few times. This chain joins TRBV19 and TRBJ1-2, with TRBD1 matching over 7 bases. Looked up from germline, CDR1 is LNHDA and CDR2 is SQIVND (reference sequence). This CDR3 has 13 residues. The ends lost 6 bases at V and 6 bases at J; junction bases unmatched: 7. The DNA for the CDR3 is TGTGCCAGTAGCGAAACAGGGGAGGATGGCTACACCTTC. It encodes CASSETGEDGYTF.

The gene calls are TRBV4-1 and TRBJ2-1; tentatively, D is TRBD1 (6 bases). CDR3 size: 13 residues. Per the germline V gene, CDR1 is MGHRA and CDR2 is YSYEKL. With 0 bases removed from V and 10 bases from J, the gap between germline ends came to 10 bases. Written as DNA, the CDR3 is TGCGCCAGCAGCCAAGACCCCAGGGGAGAGCAGTTCTTC. As protein: CASSQDPRGEQFF.

This chain uses TRBV28 with TRBJ2-1; D ambiguous. Germline lookup yields CDR1 MDHEN and CDR2 SYDVKM. The CDR3 runs 18 residues. V was shortened by 4 bases and J by 9 bases, with 28 bases between the two germline ends. In nucleotides, the CDR3 is TGTGCCAGCAGTTCCCCTACTTTGGATCCCGGGTATAAGGTTGAGCAGTTCTTC. Translated: CASSSPTLDPGYKVEQFF.

The V gene is TRBV5-5, the J gene TRBJ2-5; TRBD1 agrees at 7 bases. V lost 4 bases and J lost 13; bases outside the gene matches: 7. This CDR3 region has 11 residues. Per the germline V gene, CDR1 is SGHKS and CDR2 is YYEKEE (reference sequence). The CDR3: CASSSGTAPYF. In DNA form, the CDR3 reads TGTGCCAGCAGCAGTGGGACAGCCCCGTACTTC.

There are a few counts of this clone. The chain has TRBV6-1 and TRBJ1-1; unclear D gene. The CDR3 is 14 amino acids. Per germline, CDR1 MNHNS and CDR2 SASEGT. Trimming removed 4 bases at V and 0 bases at J, with 9 bases between. The CDR3, as DNA: TGTGCCAGCAGTGTAGAAGTTATGAACACTGAAGCTTTCTTT. Translation: CASSVEVMNTEAFF.

The V call is TRBV4-2, the J call TRBJ1-2, with D maybe TRBD1 (6 bases). With 4 bases removed from V and 4 bases from J, the gap between germline ends came to 19 bases. Germline assignment: CDR1 LGHNA and CDR2 YNFKEQ. This CDR3 contains 16 residues. The CDR3 reads CASSPTWGGFSYGYTF. CDR3 DNA: TGTGCCAGCAGCCCGACTTGGGGGGGCTTTAGCTATGGCTACACCTTC.

The chain combines TRBV2 with TRBJ1-2, with 9 bases matching TRBD1. Germline V gives CDR1 SNHLY, CDR2 FYNNEI. Trimming at V came to 5 bases and at J to 7 bases, leaving 8 bases not matched to a gene. This CDR3 has 14 amino acids. DNA for the CDR3: TGTGCCAGCAGTTCCCCGGGACAGGGAGTTGGCTACACCTTC. Amino acid sequence: CASSSPGQGVGYTF.

V gene TRBV5-1 combines with J gene TRBJ2-7; 12 bases align to TRBD2. Unmatched junction bases numbered 21, after V lost 4 bases and J lost 7 bases. CDR3 length: 19 amino acids. Germline V gives CDR1 SGHRS, CDR2 YFSETQ. CDR3 residues: CASSPNMILLAGGYEEQYF. The CDR3 DNA reads as TGCGCCAGCAGCCCGAATATGATTCTCCTAGCGGGAGGGTATGAAGAGCAGTACTTC.

For the CDR3, the DNA is TGTGCCAGCAGCTTAGTTCGGTTAGCGGGTTACAAAGATACGCAGTATTTT. This codes for CASSLVRLAGYKDTQYF. This chain connects TRBV7-9 to TRBJ2-3; 7 bases align to TRBD2. The CDR3 is made up of 17 amino acids. Germline CDR1 SEHNR, CDR2 FQNEAQ (reference sequence). J lost 5 bases, V lost 1 base, and 12 bases had no gene match. Together with reference TRBV7-9 and TRBJ2-3, the CDR3 gives the full variable domain: DTGVSQNPRHKITKRGQNVTFRCDPISEHNRLYWYRQTLGQGPEFLTYFQNEAQLEKSRLLSDRFSAERPKGSFSTLEIQRTEQGDSAMYLCASSLVRLAGYKDTQYFGPGTRLTVL.

The rearrangement links TRBV30 to TRBJ2-5, with a tentative D call TRBD1 (6 bases). Germline CDR1 and CDR2: GTSNPN and SVGIG (reference sequence). V was pared by 0 bases and J by 1 base, with 9 bases between. The CDR3 has 14 residues. The CDR3: CAWSVTGLQETQYF. The CDR3 DNA reads TGTGCCTGGAGTGTAACAGGGCTCCAAGAGACCCAGTACTTC. Combining the CDR3 with reference TRBV30 and TRBJ2-5 gives the whole variable domain SQTIHQWPATLVQPVGSPLSLECTVEGTSNPNLYWYRQAAGRGLQLLFYSVGIGQISSEVPQNLSASRPQDRQFILSSKKLLLSDSGFYLCAWSVTGLQETQYFGPGTRLLVL.

The chain carries TRBV9 and TRBJ2-7; 11 bases match TRBD2. The CDR3 extends over 16 amino acids. CDR1 SGDLS and CDR2 YYNGEE come from the germline V gene. J was trimmed by 6 bases and V by 4 bases; bases with no gene match: 12. The CDR3 nucleotides are TGTGCCAGCAGCACAAATTGTAGCGGGAGGGCAAGCGAGCAGTACTTC. This sequence encodes CASSTNCSGRASEQYF.

The V call is TRBV21-1, the J call TRBJ1-5; the D call TRBD1 from the table was never checked on the DNA. TRBV21-1 is a pseudogene locus. The CDR3 runs 14 residues. The CDR3 is CASNVNRTNQPQHF. The CDR3 DNA reads as TGTGCCAGCAACGTGAACAGGACCAATCAGCCCCAGCATTTT.